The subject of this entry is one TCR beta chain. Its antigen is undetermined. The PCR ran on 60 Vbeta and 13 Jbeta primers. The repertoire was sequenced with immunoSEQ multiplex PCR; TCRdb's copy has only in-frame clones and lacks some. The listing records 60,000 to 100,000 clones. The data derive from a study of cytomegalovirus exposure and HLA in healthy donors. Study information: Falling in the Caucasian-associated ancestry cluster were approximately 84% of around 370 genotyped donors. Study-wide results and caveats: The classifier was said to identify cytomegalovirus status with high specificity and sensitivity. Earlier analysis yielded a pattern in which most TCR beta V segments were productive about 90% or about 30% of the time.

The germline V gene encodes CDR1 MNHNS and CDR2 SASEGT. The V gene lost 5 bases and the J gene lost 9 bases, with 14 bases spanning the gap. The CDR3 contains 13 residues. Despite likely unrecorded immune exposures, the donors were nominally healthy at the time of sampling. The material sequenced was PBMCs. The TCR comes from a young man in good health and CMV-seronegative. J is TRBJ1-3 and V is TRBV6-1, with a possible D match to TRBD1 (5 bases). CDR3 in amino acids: CASSRAWGATIYF. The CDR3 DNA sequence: TGTGCCAGCAGTCGGGCCTGGGGCGCCACCATATATTTT.